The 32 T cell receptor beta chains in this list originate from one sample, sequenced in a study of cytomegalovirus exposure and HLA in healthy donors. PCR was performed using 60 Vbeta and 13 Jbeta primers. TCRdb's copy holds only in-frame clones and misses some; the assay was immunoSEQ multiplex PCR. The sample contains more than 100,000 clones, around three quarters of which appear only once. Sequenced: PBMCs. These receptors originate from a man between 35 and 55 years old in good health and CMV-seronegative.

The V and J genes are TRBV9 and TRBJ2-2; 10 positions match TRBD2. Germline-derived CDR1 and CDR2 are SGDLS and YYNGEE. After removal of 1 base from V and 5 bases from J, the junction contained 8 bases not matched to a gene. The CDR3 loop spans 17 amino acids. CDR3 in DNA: TGTGCCAGCAGCGTAACTACTAGCGGGGCGGGGACCGGGGAGCTGTTTTTT. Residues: CASSVTTSGAGTGELFF.

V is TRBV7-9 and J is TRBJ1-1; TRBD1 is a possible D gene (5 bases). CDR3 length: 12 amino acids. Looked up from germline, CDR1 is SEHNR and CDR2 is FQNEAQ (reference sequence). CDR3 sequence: CSGGTGNTEAFF. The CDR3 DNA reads TGTTCCGGGGGGACGGGAAACACTGAAGCTTTCTTT.

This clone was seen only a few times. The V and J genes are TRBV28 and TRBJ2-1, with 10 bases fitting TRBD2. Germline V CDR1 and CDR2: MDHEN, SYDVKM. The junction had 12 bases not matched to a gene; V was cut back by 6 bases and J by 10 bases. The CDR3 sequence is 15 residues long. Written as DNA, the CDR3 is TGTGCCAGCAGCCCGCTAGCGGGGGTACCCAGGGAGCAGTTCTTC. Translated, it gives CASSPLAGVPREQFF.

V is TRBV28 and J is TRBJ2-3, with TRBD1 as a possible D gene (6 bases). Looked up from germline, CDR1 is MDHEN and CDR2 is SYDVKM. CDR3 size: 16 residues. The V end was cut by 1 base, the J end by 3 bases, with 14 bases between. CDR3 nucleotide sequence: TGTGCCAGCAGTTTATCACGCAGGGGCCGAACAGATACGCAGTATTTT. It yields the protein CASSLSRRGRTDTQYF. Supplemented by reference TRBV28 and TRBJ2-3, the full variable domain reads DVKVTQSSRYLVKRTGEKVFLECVQDMDHENMFWYRQDPGLGLRLIYFSYDVKMKEKGDIPEGYSVSREKKERFSLILESASTNQTSMYLCASSLSRRGRTDTQYFGPGTRLTVL.

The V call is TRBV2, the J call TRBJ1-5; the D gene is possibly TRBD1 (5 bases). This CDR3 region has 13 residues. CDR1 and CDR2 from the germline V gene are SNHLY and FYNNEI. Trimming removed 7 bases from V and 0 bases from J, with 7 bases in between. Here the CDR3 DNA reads TGTGCCAGCAACAGGAATAGCAATCAGCCCCAGCATTTT. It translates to CASNRNSNQPQHF. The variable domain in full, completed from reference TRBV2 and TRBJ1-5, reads EPEVTQTPSHQVTQMGQEVILRCVPISNHLYFYWYRQILGQKVEFLVSFYNNEISEKSEIFDDQFSVERPDGSNFTLKIRSTKLEDSAMYFCASNRNSNQPQHFGDGTRLSIL.

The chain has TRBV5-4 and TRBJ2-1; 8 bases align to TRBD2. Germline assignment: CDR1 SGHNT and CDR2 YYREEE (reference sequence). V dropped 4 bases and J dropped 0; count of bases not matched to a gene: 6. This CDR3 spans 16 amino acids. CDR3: CASSPIAGSSYNEQFF. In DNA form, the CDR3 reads TGTGCCAGCAGCCCAATAGCGGGGAGCTCCTACAATGAGCAGTTCTTC.

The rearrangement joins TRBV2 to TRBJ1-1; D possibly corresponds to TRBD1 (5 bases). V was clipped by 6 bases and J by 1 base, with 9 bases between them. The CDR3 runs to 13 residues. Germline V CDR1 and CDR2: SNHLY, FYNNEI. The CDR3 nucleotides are TGTGCCAGCAGCGGACACTCGAACACTGAAGCTTTCTTT. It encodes CASSGHSNTEAFF.

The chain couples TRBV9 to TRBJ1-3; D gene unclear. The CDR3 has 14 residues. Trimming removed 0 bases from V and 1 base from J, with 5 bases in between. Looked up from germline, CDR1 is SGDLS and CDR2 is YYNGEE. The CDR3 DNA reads TGTGCCAGCAGCGTAGGGCATTCTGGAAACACCATATATTTT. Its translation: CASSVGHSGNTIYF.

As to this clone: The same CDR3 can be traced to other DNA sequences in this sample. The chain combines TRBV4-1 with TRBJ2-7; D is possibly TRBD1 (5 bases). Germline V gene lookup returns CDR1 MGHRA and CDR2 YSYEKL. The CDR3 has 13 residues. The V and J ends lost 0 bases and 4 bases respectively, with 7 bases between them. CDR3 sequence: CASSQDRGYEQYF. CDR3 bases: TGCGCCAGCAGCCAAGATAGGGGTTACGAGCAGTACTTC.

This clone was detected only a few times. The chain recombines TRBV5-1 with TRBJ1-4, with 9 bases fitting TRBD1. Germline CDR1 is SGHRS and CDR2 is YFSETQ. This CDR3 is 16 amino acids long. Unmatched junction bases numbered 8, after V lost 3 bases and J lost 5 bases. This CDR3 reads CASSWSGTGLNEKLFF. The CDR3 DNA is TGCGCCAGCAGCTGGTCCGGGACAGGGTTAAATGAAAAACTGTTTTTT.

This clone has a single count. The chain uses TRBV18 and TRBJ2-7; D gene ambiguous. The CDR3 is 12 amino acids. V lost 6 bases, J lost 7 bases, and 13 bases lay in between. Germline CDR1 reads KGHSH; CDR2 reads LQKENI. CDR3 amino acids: CASSLERREQYF. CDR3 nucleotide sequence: TGTGCCAGCTCCCTCGAACGGCGGGAGCAGTACTTC.

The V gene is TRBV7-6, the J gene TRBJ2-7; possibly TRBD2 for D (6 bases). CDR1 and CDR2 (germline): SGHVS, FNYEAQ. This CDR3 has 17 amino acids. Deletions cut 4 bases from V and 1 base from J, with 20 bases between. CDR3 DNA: TGTGCCAGCAGCTCACACGGGGGTAGCAGGATGTCCTACGAGCAGTACTTC. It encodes CASSSHGGSRMSYEQYF.

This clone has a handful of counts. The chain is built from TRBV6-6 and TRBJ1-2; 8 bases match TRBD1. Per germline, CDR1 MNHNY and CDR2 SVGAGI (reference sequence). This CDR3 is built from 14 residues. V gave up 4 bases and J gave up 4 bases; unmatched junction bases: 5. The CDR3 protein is CASSFRQGSYGYTF. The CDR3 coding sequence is TGTGCCAGCAGTTTCCGACAGGGGAGCTATGGCTACACCTTC.

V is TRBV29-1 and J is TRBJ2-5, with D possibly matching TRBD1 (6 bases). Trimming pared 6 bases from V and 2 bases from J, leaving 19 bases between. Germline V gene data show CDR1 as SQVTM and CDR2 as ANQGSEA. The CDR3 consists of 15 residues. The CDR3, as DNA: TGCAGCGTCCAAGGTCCGGGACACCGACAAGAGACCCAGTACTTC. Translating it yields CSVQGPGHRQETQYF.

This chain's CDR3 is CASSPTQGADTQYF. The CDR3, as DNA: TGTGCCAGCTCACCGACCCAGGGTGCAGATACGCAGTATTTT. The V call is TRBV18, the J call TRBJ2-3, with a weak D call TRBD1 (5 bases). This CDR3 comprises 14 residues. V lost 3 bases and J lost 4, with 11 bases in between. Germline assignment: CDR1 KGHSH and CDR2 LQKENI. The full variable domain, its missing parts supplied by reference TRBV18 and TRBJ2-3, is NAGVMQNPRHLVRRRGQEARLRCSPMKGHSHVYWYRQLPEEGLKFMVYLQKENIIDESGMPKERFSAEFPKEGPSILRIQQVVRGDSAAYFCASSPTQGADTQYFGPGTRLTVL.

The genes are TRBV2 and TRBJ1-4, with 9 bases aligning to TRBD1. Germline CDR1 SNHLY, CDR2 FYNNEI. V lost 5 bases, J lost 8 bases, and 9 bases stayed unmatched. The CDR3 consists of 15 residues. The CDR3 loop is CASSSGQGSGEKLFF. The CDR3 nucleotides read TGTGCCAGCAGTTCAGGACAGGGGTCAGGCGAAAAACTGTTTTTT.

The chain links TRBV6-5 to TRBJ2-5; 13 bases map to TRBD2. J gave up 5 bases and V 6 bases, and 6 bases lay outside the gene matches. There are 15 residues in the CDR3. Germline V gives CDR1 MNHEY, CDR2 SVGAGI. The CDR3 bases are TGTGCCAGCAGCCGGACTAGCGGGAGCTGGGAGACCCAGTACTTC. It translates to CASSRTSGSWETQYF.

The CDR3 sequence: CASSPQVEGAPDYGYTF. CDR3 bases: TGTGCCAGCTCACCACAAGTCGAGGGGGCGCCTGACTATGGCTACACCTTC. V gene TRBV18 combines with J gene TRBJ1-2; 7 bases are shared with TRBD1. This CDR3 has 17 residues. Germline V gene sequence: CDR1 KGHSH, CDR2 LQKENI. J lost 3 bases, V lost 1 base, and 11 bases had no gene match.

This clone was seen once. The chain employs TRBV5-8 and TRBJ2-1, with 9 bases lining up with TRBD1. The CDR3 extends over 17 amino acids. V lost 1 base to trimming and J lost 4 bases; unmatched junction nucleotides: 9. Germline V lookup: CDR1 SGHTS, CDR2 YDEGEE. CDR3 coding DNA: TGTGCCAGCAGCTTGTCCACCGGGACAGGGACATACAATGAGCAGTTCTTC. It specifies CASSLSTGTGTYNEQFF.

This CDR3 reads CASSPSPSADTQYF. The CDR3 DNA reads as TGTGCCAGCAGTCCTTCCCCCTCCGCAGATACGCAGTATTTT. The J gene is TRBJ2-3, the V gene TRBV6-4, with no clear D. V was pared by 5 bases and J by 4 bases, with 13 bases between. CDR3 length: 14 amino acids. The germline V gene has CDR1 MRHNA and CDR2 SNTAGT.

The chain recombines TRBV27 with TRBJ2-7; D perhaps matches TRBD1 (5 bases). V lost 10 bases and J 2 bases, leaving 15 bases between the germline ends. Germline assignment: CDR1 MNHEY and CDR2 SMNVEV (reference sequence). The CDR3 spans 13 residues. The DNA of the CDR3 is TGTGCCACCCGTAGGGTGGGGCCCTACGAGCAGTACTTC. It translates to CATRRVGPYEQYF.

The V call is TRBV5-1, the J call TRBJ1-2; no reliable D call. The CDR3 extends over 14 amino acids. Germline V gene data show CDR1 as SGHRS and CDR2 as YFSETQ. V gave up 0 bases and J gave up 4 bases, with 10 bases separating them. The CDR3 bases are TGCGCCAGCAGCTTGGTAGGAGTGCCCTATGGCTACACCTTC. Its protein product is CASSLVGVPYGYTF.

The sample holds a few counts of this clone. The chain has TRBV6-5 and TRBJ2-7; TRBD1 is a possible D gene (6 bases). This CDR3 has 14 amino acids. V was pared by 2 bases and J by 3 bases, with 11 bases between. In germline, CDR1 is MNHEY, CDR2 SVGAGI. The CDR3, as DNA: TGTGCCAGCAGTTACCGACAGGCCGGCTACGAGCAGTACTTC. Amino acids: CASSYRQAGYEQYF.

This chain's CDR3 is CASSTGQTWQPQHF. The CDR3 DNA reads TGTGCCAGCAGTACCGGTCAAACGTGGCAGCCCCAGCATTTT. The chain is built from TRBV2 and TRBJ1-5; D gene ambiguous. Germline V gene data show CDR1 as SNHLY and CDR2 as FYNNEI. V was shortened by 5 bases and J by 7 bases, with 15 bases between the two germline ends. The CDR3 is made up of 14 amino acids.

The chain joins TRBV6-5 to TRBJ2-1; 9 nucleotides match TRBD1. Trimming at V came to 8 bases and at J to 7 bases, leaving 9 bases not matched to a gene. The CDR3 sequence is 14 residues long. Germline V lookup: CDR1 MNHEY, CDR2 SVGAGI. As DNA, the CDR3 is TGTGCCAGCCGGGCACAGGGGGCCGTAAATGAGCAGTTCTTC. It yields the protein CASRAQGAVNEQFF.

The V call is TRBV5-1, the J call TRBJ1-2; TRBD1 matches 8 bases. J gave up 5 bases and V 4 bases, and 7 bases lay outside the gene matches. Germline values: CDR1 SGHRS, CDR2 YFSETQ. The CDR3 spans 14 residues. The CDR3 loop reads CASSVTGEGYGYTF. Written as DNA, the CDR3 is TGCGCCAGCAGCGTGACAGGGGAGGGGTATGGCTACACCTTC. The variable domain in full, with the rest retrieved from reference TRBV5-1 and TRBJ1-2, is KAGVTQTPRYLIKTRGQQVTLSCSPISGHRSVSWYQQTPGQGLQFLFEYFSETQRNKGNFPGRFSGRQFSNSRSEMNVSTLELGDSALYLCASSVTGEGYGYTFGSGTRLTVV.

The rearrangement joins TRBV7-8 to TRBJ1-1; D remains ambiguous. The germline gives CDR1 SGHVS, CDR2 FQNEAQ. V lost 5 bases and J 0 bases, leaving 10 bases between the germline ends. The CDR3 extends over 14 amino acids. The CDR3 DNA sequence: TGTGCCAGCAGCACCCGACACATGAACACTGAAGCTTTCTTT. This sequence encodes CASSTRHMNTEAFF.

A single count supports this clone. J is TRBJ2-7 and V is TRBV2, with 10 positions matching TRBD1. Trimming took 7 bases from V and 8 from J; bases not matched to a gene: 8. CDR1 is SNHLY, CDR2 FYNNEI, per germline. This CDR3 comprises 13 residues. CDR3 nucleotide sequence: TGTGCCAGCAAGGGGACAGGGGTAGTGAAGCAGTACTTC. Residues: CASKGTGVVKQYF.

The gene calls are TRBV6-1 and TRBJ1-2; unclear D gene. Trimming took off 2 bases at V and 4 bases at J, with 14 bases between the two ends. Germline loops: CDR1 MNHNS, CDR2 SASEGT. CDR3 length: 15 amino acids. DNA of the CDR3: TGTGCCAGCAGTGAATATTTGAGGGCTGGCTATGGCTACACCTTC. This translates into CASSEYLRAGYGYTF.

The DNA of the CDR3 is TGTGCCAGCAGGTTTAATAGCGGGAACACCGGGGAGCTGTTTTTT. Encoded protein: CASRFNSGNTGELFF. The rearrangement joins TRBV7-3 to TRBJ2-2; D possibly corresponds to TRBD2 (6 bases). The CDR3 runs to 15 residues. The germline gives CDR1 SGHTA, CDR2 FQGTGA. Trimming removed 6 bases at V and 1 base at J, with 12 bases between.

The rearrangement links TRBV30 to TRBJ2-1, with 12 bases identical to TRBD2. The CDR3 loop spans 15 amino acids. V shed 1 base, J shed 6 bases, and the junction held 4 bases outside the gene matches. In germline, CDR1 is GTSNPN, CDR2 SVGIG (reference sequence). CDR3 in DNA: TGTGCCTGGAGTGGACTAGCGGGAGAGGGCAATGAGCAGTTCTTC. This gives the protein CAWSGLAGEGNEQFF. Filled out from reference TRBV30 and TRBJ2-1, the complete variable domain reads SQTIHQWPATLVQPVGSPLSLECTVEGTSNPNLYWYRQAAGRGLQLLFYSVGIGQISSEVPQNLSASRPQDRQFILSSKKLLLSDSGFYLCAWSGLAGEGNEQFFGPGTRLTVL.

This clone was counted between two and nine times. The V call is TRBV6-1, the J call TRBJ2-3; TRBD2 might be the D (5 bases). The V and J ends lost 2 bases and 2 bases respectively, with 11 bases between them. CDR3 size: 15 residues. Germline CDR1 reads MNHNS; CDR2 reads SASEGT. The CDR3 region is CASSEQAAYTDTQYF. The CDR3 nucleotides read TGTGCCAGCAGTGAACAAGCGGCTTACACAGATACGCAGTATTTT.